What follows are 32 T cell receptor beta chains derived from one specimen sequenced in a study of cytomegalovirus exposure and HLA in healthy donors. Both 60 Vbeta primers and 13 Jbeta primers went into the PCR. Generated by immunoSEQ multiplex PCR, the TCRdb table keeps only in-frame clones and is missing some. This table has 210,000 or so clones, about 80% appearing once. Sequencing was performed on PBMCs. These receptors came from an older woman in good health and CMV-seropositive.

For the CDR3, the DNA is TGTGCCAGCAGCCCCTCTTGGAGCAATGAGCAGTTCTTC. It codes for CASSPSWSNEQFF. The chain uses TRBV4-2 and TRBJ2-1; D gene unclear. Trimming left V 4 bases short and J 6 bases short, with 10 bases between. CDR1 and CDR2 from the germline V gene are LGHNA and YNFKEQ. This CDR3 spans 13 amino acids.

For the CDR3, the DNA is TGTGCCAGCAGTTACACAGACGATTCAGATCCCCTCCACTTT. It specifies CASSYTDDSDPLHF. The chain uses TRBV6-6 and TRBJ1-6; D ambiguous. Between the trimmed V and J ends, which lost 2 bases and 13 bases, there was a span of 15 bases. This CDR3 is 14 amino acids long. Looked up from germline, CDR1 is MNHNY and CDR2 is SVGAGI (reference sequence).

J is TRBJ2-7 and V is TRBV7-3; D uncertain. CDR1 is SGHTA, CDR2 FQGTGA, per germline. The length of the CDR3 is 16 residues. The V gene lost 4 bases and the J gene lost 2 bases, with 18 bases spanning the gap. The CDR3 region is CASSSFPRGSTYEQYF. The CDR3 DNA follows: TGTGCCAGCAGCTCCTTCCCCCGTGGTAGCACCTACGAGCAGTACTTC.

The CDR3 region is CASSPGSAQITNTGELFF. CDR3 nucleotide sequence: TGTGCCAGCAGCCCAGGTAGTGCGCAAATAACTAACACCGGGGAGCTGTTTTTT. The V gene is TRBV9, the J gene TRBJ2-2; D ambiguous. Between the trimmed V and J ends, which lost 4 bases and 2 bases, there was a span of 21 bases. The CDR3 contains 18 residues. CDR1 SGDLS and CDR2 YYNGEE come from the germline V gene.

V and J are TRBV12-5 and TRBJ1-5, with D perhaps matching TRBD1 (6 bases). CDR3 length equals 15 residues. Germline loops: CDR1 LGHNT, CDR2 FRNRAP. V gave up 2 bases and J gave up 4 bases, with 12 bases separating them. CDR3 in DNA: TGTGCTAGTGGTTTGTGGGCAGGGGAAAATCAGCCCCAGCATTTT. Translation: CASGLWAGENQPQHF.

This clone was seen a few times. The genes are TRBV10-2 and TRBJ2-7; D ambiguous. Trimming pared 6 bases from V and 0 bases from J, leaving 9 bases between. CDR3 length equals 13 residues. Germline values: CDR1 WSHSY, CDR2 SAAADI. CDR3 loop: CASRVASSYEQYF. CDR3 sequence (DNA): TGCGCCAGCAGGGTCGCTAGCTCCTACGAGCAGTACTTC.

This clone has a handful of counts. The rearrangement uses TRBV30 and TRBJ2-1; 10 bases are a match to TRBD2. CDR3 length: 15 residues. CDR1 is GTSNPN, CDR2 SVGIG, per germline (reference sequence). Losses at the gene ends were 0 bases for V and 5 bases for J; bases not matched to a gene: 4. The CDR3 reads CAWSVRLAGNNEQFF. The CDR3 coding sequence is TGTGCCTGGAGTGTACGACTAGCGGGCAACAATGAGCAGTTCTTC.

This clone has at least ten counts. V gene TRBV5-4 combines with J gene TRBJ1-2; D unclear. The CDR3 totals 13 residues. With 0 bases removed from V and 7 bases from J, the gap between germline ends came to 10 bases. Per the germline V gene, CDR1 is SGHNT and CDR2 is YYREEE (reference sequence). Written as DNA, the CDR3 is TGTGCCAGCAGCTTGGACGGCGCGGTTGGCTACACCTTC. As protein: CASSLDGAVGYTF.

The CDR3 is CAISPGGRDQPQHF. In DNA, the CDR3 is TGTGCCATCTCTCCCGGGGGGCGAGATCAGCCCCAGCATTTT. This chain links TRBV10-3 with TRBJ1-5, with TRBD1 as a possible D gene (6 bases). The CDR3 extends over 14 amino acids. V lost 8 bases and J 5 bases, leaving 16 bases between the germline ends. From germline, CDR1 is ENHRY and CDR2 SYGVKD.

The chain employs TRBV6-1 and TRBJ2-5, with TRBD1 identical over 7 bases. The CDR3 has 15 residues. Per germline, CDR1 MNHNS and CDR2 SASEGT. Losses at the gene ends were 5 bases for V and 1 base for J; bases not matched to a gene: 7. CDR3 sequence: CASSLDRRFQETQYF. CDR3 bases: TGTGCCAGCAGTTTGGACAGGCGGTTCCAAGAGACCCAGTACTTC.

The CDR3 protein is CASSRVWGLAGDTDTQYF. CDR3 DNA sequence: TGTGCCAGCAGTCGTGTATGGGGACTAGCGGGGGACACAGATACGCAGTATTTT. The rearrangement links TRBV6-4 to TRBJ2-3, with 14 positions matching TRBD2. The J segment lost 2 bases and the V segment lost 5 bases, leaving 9 bases of the junction unmatched. The CDR3 length is 18 residues. Germline lookup yields CDR1 MRHNA and CDR2 SNTAGT.

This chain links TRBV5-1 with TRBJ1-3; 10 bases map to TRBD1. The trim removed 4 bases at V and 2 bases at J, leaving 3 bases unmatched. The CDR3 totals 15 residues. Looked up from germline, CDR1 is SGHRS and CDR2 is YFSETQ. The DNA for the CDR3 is TGCGCCAGCAGCGGGACAGGGGTTCCTGGAAACACCATATATTTT. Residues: CASSGTGVPGNTIYF.

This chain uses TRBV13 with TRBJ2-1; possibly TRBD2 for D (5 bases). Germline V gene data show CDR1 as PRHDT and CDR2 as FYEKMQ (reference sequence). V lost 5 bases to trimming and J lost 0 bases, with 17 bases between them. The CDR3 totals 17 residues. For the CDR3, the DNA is TGTGCCAGCAGCCGCGGAGGTCCCGGGAACTCCTACAATGAGCAGTTCTTC. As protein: CASSRGGPGNSYNEQFF.

CDR3: CASSLQGSMNTEAFF. CDR3 in DNA: TGTGCCAGCAGCCTACAGGGCTCTATGAACACTGAAGCTTTCTTT. The V and J genes are TRBV7-3 and TRBJ1-1; TRBD1 is a possible D gene (6 bases). V gave up 5 bases and J gave up 0 bases, with 13 bases separating them. CDR3 length: 15 residues. From germline, CDR1 is SGHTA and CDR2 FQGTGA. The complete variable domain, with remaining parts taken from reference TRBV7-3 and TRBJ1-1, reads GAGVSQTPSNKVTEKGKYVELRCDPISGHTALYWYRQSLGQGPEFLIYFQGTGAADDSGLPNDRFFAVRPEGSVSTLKIQRTERGDSAVYLCASSLQGSMNTEAFFGQGTRLTVV.

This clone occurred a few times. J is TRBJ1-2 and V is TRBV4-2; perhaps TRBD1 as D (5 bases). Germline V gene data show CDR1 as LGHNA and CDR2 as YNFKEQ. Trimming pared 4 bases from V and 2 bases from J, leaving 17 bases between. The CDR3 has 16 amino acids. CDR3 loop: CASSPEVGGANYGYTF. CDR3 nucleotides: TGTGCCAGCAGCCCTGAAGTCGGAGGGGCGAACTATGGCTACACCTTC.

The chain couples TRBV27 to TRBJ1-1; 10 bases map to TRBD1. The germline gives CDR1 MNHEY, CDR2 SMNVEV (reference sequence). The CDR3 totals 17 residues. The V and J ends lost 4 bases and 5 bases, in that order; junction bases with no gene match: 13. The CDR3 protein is CASSSTGTGVPRTEAFF. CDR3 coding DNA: TGTGCCAGCAGTTCAACTGGGACAGGGGTCCCGAGAACTGAAGCTTTCTTT.

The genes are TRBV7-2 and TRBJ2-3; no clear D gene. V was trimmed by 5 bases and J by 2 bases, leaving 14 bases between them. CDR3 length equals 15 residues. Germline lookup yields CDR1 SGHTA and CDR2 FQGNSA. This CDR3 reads CASSQVFGFTDTQYF. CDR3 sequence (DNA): TGTGCCAGCAGCCAAGTCTTTGGCTTCACAGATACGCAGTATTTT.

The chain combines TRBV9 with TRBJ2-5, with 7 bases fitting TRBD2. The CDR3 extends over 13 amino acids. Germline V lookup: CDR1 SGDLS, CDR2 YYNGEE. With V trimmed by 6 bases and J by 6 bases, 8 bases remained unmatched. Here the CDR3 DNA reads TGTGCCAGCAATACCGGGACTACAAAGACCCAGTACTTC. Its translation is CASNTGTTKTQYF. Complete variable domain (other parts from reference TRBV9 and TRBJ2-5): DSGVTQTPKHLITATGQRVTLRCSPRSGDLSVYWYQQSLDQGLQFLIQYYNGEERAKGNILERFSAQQFPDLHSELNLSSLELGDSALYFCASNTGTTKTQYFGPGTRLLVL.

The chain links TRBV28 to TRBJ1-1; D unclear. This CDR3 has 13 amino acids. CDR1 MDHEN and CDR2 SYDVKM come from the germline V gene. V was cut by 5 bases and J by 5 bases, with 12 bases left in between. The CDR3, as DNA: TGTGCCAGCAGTCAATACATAAGAACTGAAGCTTTCTTT. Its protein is CASSQYIRTEAFF.

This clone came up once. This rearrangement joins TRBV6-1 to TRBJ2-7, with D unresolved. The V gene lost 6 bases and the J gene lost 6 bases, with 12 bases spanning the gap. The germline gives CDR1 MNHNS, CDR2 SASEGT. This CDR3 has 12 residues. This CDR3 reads CASRSTLGEQYF. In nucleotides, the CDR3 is TGTGCCAGCAGGTCCACCCTAGGCGAGCAGTACTTC.

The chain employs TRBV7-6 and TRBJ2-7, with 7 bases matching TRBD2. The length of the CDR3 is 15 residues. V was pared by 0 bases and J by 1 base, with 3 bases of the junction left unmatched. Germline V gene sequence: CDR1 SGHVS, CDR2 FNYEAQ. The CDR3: CASSLAGRGSYEQYF. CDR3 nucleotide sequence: TGTGCCAGCAGCTTAGCGGGGCGGGGGTCCTACGAGCAGTACTTC.

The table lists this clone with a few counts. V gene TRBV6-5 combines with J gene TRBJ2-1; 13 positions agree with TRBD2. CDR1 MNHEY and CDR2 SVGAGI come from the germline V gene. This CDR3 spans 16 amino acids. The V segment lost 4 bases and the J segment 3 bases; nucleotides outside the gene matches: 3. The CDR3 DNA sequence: TGTGCCAGCAGTTGGGGACTAGCGGGGAACTACAATGAGCAGTTCTTC. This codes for CASSWGLAGNYNEQFF.

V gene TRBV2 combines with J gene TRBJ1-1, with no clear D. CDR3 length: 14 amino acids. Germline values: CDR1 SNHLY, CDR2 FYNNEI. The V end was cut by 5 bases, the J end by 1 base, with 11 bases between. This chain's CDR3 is CASSSSSKNTEAFF. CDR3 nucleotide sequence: TGTGCCAGCAGTTCATCCAGTAAGAACACTGAAGCTTTCTTT.

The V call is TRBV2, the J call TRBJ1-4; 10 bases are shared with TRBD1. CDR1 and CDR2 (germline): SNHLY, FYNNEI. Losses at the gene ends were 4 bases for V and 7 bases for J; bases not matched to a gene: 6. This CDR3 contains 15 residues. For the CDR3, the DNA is TGTGCCAGCAGTGGACAGGGGGCGCGGGGTGAAAAACTGTTTTTT. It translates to CASSGQGARGEKLFF.

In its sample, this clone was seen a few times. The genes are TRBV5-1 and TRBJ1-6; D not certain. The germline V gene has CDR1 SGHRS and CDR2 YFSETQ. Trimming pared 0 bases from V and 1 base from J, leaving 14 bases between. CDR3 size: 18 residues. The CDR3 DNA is TGCGCCAGCAGCTTGGGAGGGAACGAATATTCCTATAATTCACCCCTCCACTTT. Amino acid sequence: CASSLGGNEYSYNSPLHF.

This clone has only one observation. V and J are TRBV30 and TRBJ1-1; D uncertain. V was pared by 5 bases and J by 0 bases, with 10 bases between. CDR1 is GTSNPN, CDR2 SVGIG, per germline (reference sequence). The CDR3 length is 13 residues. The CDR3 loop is CAWSRDLNTEAFF. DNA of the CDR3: TGTGCCTGGTCGCGGGATTTGAACACTGAAGCTTTCTTT. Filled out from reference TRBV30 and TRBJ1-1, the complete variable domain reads SQTIHQWPATLVQPVGSPLSLECTVEGTSNPNLYWYRQAAGRGLQLLFYSVGIGQISSEVPQNLSASRPQDRQFILSSKKLLLSDSGFYLCAWSRDLNTEAFFGQGTRLTVV.

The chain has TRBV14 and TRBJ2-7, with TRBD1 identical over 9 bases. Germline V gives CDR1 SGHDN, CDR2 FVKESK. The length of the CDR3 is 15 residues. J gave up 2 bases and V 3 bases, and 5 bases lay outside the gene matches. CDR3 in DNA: TGTGCCAGCAGCCATTCCGGGACAGGGACCTACGAGCAGTACTTC. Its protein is CASSHSGTGTYEQYF.

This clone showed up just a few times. The CDR3 nucleotides read TGTGCCAGCAGCTTAGTCCCGCAGGGGGTAAGCTCCTACGAGCAGTACTTC. Translation gives CASSLVPQGVSSYEQYF. The chain couples TRBV5-8 to TRBJ2-7, with 7 bases lining up with TRBD1. V shed 2 bases and J 0 bases; nucleotides not matched to a gene: 11. The CDR3 has 17 amino acids. Germline V CDR1 and CDR2: SGHTS, YDEGEE.

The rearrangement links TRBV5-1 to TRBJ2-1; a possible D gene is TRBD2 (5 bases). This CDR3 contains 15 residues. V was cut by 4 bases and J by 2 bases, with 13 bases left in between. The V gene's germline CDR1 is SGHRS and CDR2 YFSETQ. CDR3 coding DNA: TGCGCCAGCAGCACCGGGGTCGGCCCCTACAATGAGCAGTTCTTC. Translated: CASSTGVGPYNEQFF.

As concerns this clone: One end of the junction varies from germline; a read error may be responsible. The CDR3 bases are TGTGCCAGCAGCGGGGGACAGGGGGACTCACCCCCCCACTTT. Translating gives CASSGGQGDSPPHF. The genes are TRBV7-9 and TRBJ1-6, with 11 positions matching TRBD1. Germline-derived CDR1 and CDR2 are SEHNR and FQNEAQ (reference sequence). CDR3 size: 14 residues.

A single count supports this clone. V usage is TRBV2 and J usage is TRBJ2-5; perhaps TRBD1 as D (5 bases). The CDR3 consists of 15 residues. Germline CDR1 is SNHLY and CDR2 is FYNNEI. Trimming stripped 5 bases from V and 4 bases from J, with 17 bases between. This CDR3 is CASSSPVIRGETQYF. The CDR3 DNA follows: TGTGCCAGCAGTAGCCCCGTAATTAGGGGAGAGACCCAGTACTTC.

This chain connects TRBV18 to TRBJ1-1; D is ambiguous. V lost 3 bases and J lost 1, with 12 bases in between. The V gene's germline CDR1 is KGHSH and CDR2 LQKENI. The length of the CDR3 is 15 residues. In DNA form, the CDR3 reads TGTGCCAGCTCACCTAATGCACAGTCGAACACTGAAGCTTTCTTT. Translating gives CASSPNAQSNTEAFF.